These 30 T cell receptor beta chains were all obtained from the same sample, sequenced in a study of blood T cells in healthy people across ages. A second PCR, run for roughly 7 to 12 cycles, used a sample-barcoded 5' primer plus a J-beta primer mix. MiXCR was run by TCRdb on the 5' RACE reads, yielding one entry per CDR3 protein. The top ten clones hold roughly 8.2% of a sample with some 1.5 million distinct CDR3 sequences, about 30% of them seen once. Material for sequencing was blood. The source is a woman aged 25-40 years in good health.

In regard to this clonotype: At one of its ends the junction is not consistent with the germline gene, which may arise from a read error. The J gene is TRBJ2-1, the V gene TRBV6-7, with 7 positions matching TRBD2. TRBV6-7 is designated an ORF whose function remains uncertain. The CDR3 length is 14 residues. CDR3 DNA sequence: TGTACCAGCCCCCTTAGCGGGCCATACAATGAGCAGTTCTTC. Protein: CTSPLSGPYNEQFF.

DNA of the CDR3: TGTGCCAGCAGCCCAGGAACAGAGGAGCAGTTCTTC. It specifies CASSPGTEEQFF. The rearrangement links TRBV7-9 to TRBJ2-1; D gene unclear. With 5 bases removed from V and 10 bases from J, the gap between germline ends came to 12 bases. This CDR3 is 12 amino acids long. CDR1 and CDR2 from the germline V gene are SEHNR and FQNEAQ (reference sequence).

This sequence joins TRBV3-1 and TRBJ2-7, with 7 bases lining up with TRBD1. The trim removed 4 bases at V and 7 bases at J, leaving 10 bases unmatched. This CDR3 has 14 amino acids. In germline, CDR1 is LGHDT, CDR2 YNNKEL (reference sequence). The CDR3 here is CASSPPGQFVEQYF. The CDR3 coding sequence is TGTGCCAGCAGCCCCCCGGGACAGTTCGTGGAGCAGTACTTC.

The chain is built from TRBV12-3 or TRBV12-4 and TRBJ2-2; a possible D gene is TRBD2 (5 bases). Trimming cost V 2 bases and J 8 bases, with 12 bases left between them. The CDR3 contains 14 residues. The CDR3 coding sequence is TGTGCCAGCAGTTTATCCGCGGAGGCAGGGGAGCTGTTTTTT. Translated: CASSLSAEAGELFF.

The gene calls are TRBV20-1 and TRBJ2-1; TRBD2 is a possible D gene (6 bases). The germline V and J ends were trimmed by 5 bases and 6 bases, with 14 bases remaining between them. This CDR3 region has 13 residues. Germline V lookup: CDR1 DFQATT, CDR2 SNEGSKA (reference sequence). CDR3 sequence (DNA): TGCAGTGCTTGCCCGACTAGTTGCAATGAGCAGTTCTTC. It is translated as CSACPTSCNEQFF.

Remarks on this clonotype: Compared with germline, one end of the junction differs, possibly owing to a read error. The chain links TRBV6-1 to TRBJ1-1, with 8 nucleotides matching TRBD1. The CDR3 contains 17 residues. Per germline, CDR1 MNHNS and CDR2 SASEGT. The CDR3 sequence is CASSERGDGGQEPEAFF. The CDR3 nucleotides are TGTGCTAGCAGTGAACGGGGCGACGGGGGACAGGAGCCTGAAGCTTTCTTT.

This clonotype was counted at least ten times. The chain has TRBV7-2 and TRBJ2-7; D unresolved. The V and J ends lost 3 bases and 6 bases respectively, with 18 bases between them. There are 15 residues in the CDR3. The germline V gene has CDR1 SGHTA and CDR2 FQGNSA. CDR3 protein: CASSFLDPVMAEQYF. In DNA, the CDR3 is TGTGCCAGCAGCTTCCTGGACCCGGTTATGGCCGAGCAGTACTTC.

The chain couples TRBV7-9 to TRBJ2-3, with D tentatively TRBD1 (5 bases). Trimming pared 3 bases from V and 2 bases from J, leaving 12 bases between. Germline CDR1 is SEHNR and CDR2 is FQNEAQ (reference sequence). CDR3 length equals 15 residues. The CDR3 here is CASSFTGFPTDTQYF. DNA of the CDR3: TGTGCCAGCAGCTTTACAGGCTTCCCCACAGATACGCAGTATTTT.

The chain links TRBV20-1 to TRBJ2-3, with D hard to call. Germline V gene sequence: CDR1 DFQATT, CDR2 SNEGSKA (reference sequence). The CDR3 is 13 amino acids. Between the trimmed V and J ends, which lost 1 base and 2 bases, there was a span of 7 bases. CDR3 DNA: TGCAGTGCTAGAGTACAACACACAGATACGCAGTATTTT. Translating it yields CSARVQHTDTQYF.

There are a few counts of this clonotype. The chain carries TRBV24-1 and TRBJ2-5; D may be TRBD2 (5 bases). CDR1 KGHDR and CDR2 SFDVKD come from the germline V gene. V lost 3 bases, J lost 0 bases, and 10 bases lay in between. CDR3 length: 15 amino acids. The CDR3 bases are TGTGCCACCAGTGATCCGACGGACTACCAAGAGACCCAGTACTTC. Amino acids: CATSDPTDYQETQYF.

This clonotype was counted a few times. The chain recombines TRBV29-1 with TRBJ1-2; D perhaps matches TRBD1 (5 bases). Trimming removed 3 bases from V and 4 bases from J, with 18 bases in between. The CDR3 runs 15 residues. Germline CDR1 and CDR2: SQVTM and ANQGSEA. DNA of the CDR3: TGCAGCGTTGATCTCCCGGGGGAGTATGGCTATGGCTACACCTTC. Its protein product is CSVDLPGEYGYGYTF.

This clonotype was picked up one time. A much larger clone sits a single nucleotide away, making a read error possible. The chain couples TRBV12-3 or TRBV12-4 to TRBJ2-1; tentative D call: TRBD2 (6 bases). The CDR3 runs to 15 residues. The CDR3: CASILATSSYNGQFF. The CDR3 nucleotides read TGTGCCAGCATTCTAGCGACCAGCTCCTACAATGGGCAGTTCTTC.

V and J are TRBV6-6 and TRBJ1-4, with TRBD1 identical over 12 bases. V gave up 4 bases and J gave up 8 bases; unmatched junction bases: 2. Per germline, CDR1 MNHNY and CDR2 SVGAGI (reference sequence). CDR3 length equals 14 residues. The CDR3 protein is CASSWGQGAEKLFF. The CDR3 DNA sequence: TGTGCCAGCAGTTGGGGACAGGGGGCCGAAAAACTGTTTTTT.

V usage is TRBV28 and J usage is TRBJ2-3, with a weak D call TRBD2 (6 bases). V gave up 2 bases and J gave up 7 bases, with 13 bases separating them. This CDR3 spans 14 amino acids. Germline CDR1 reads MDHEN; CDR2 reads SYDVKM. CDR3 sequence (DNA): TGTGCCAGCAGTTTAGAGGCAGGGAGGAATACGCAGTATTTT. This gives the protein CASSLEAGRNTQYF.

J is TRBJ2-7 and V is TRBV11-2; 9 nucleotides line up with TRBD1. The V segment lost 5 bases and the J segment 5 bases; nucleotides outside the gene matches: 10. Germline lookup yields CDR1 SGHAT and CDR2 FQNNGV. CDR3 length equals 15 residues. CDR3 sequence: CASSPDAGTGHEQYF. The CDR3, as DNA: TGTGCCAGCAGCCCCGATGCCGGGACAGGGCACGAGCAGTACTTC.

The chain couples TRBV5-1 to TRBJ1-5; D is possibly TRBD1 (5 bases). The CDR3 consists of 15 residues. Germline V gives CDR1 SGHRS, CDR2 YFSETQ. Trimming pared 2 bases from V and 4 bases from J, leaving 13 bases between. The CDR3 reads CASSLTGHLNQPQHF. In DNA, the CDR3 is TGCGCCAGCAGCTTAACAGGACATCTAAATCAGCCCCAGCATTTT.

In this sample, this clonotype turned up many times. V usage is TRBV12-3 or TRBV12-4 and J usage is TRBJ2-3; D not certain. This CDR3 is 14 amino acids long. V was cut by 4 bases and J by 3 bases, with 11 bases left in between. The CDR3 region has the DNA TGTGCCAGCAGTTCCCGACTGGGGACAGATACGCAGTATTTT. Its translation: CASSSRLGTDTQYF.

This chain connects TRBV7-7 to TRBJ2-5, with D perhaps given as TRBD1 or TRBD2 (5 bases each). Trimming took 1 base from V and 4 from J, leaving 16 bases between them. This CDR3 spans 16 amino acids. Germline assignment: CDR1 SSHAT and CDR2 FNYEAQ (reference sequence). The CDR3 region has the DNA TGTGCCAGCAGCTTAGGAGGGACGGTGGAGCCAGAGACCCAGTACTTC. Translating gives CASSLGGTVEPETQYF.

This clonotype came up a few times. This sequence joins TRBV7-2 and TRBJ1-5, with 8 bases identical to TRBD1. V was pared by 5 bases and J by 11 bases, with 11 bases of the junction left unmatched. Per the germline V gene, CDR1 is SGHTA and CDR2 is FQGNSA. The CDR3 contains 14 residues. The DNA of the CDR3 is TGTGCCAGCAGCCTGGACAGGGCGGCGAGGGCCCAGCATTTT. Protein: CASSLDRAARAQHF.

The J gene is TRBJ2-1, the V gene TRBV28; tentatively, D is TRBD1 (5 bases). Germline values: CDR1 MDHEN, CDR2 SYDVKM. V was trimmed by 6 bases and J by 2 bases, leaving 14 bases between them. The CDR3 runs 15 residues. The chain's CDR3 is CASRSQVFTYNEQFF. In DNA, the CDR3 is TGTGCCAGCAGGTCACAGGTATTCACCTACAATGAGCAGTTCTTC. The full variable domain, its missing parts supplied by reference TRBV28 and TRBJ2-1, is DVKVTQSSRYLVKRTGEKVFLECVQDMDHENMFWYRQDPGLGLRLIYFSYDVKMKEKGDIPEGYSVSREKKERFSLILESASTNQTSMYLCASRSQVFTYNEQFFGPGTRLTVL.

In this sample, this clonotype turned up a few times. This may stem from a read error, because a much larger clone lies one nucleotide away. The V and J genes are TRBV28 and TRBJ2-5; D not resolved. Trimming pared 4 bases from V and 7 bases from J, leaving 7 bases between. This CDR3 has 11 amino acids. Germline V gene sequence: CDR1 MDHEN, CDR2 SYDVKM. For the CDR3, the DNA is TGTGCCAGCAGTTCCCAGGTGACCCAGTACTTC. It is translated as CASSSQVTQYF.

The chain joins TRBV3-1 to TRBJ2-7; D is possibly TRBD2 (7 bases). The V end was cut by 0 bases, the J end by 2 bases, with 20 bases between. Per germline, CDR1 LGHDT and CDR2 YNNKEL (reference sequence). The CDR3 is 18 residues long. The CDR3 is CASSQERAGGPLTYEQYF. CDR3 nucleotide sequence: TGTGCCAGCAGCCAAGAACGGGCCGGGGGGCCTCTGACCTACGAGCAGTACTTC.

This clonotype was found many times. The chain carries TRBV5-1 and TRBJ2-7; 11 nucleotides agree with TRBD2. J lost 4 bases, V lost 0 bases, and 9 bases had no gene match. CDR3 length equals 17 residues. Germline V gene sequence: CDR1 SGHRS, CDR2 YFSETQ. The CDR3: CASSLGTSGYTPYEQYF. The CDR3 DNA is TGCGCCAGCAGCTTGGGGACTAGCGGGTATACTCCTTACGAGCAGTACTTC. Full variable domain (remainder filled in from reference TRBV5-1 and TRBJ2-7): KAGVTQTPRYLIKTRGQQVTLSCSPISGHRSVSWYQQTPGQGLQFLFEYFSETQRNKGNFPGRFSGRQFSNSRSEMNVSTLELGDSALYLCASSLGTSGYTPYEQYFGPGTRLTVT.

The chain employs TRBV3-1 and TRBJ2-5, with a weak D call TRBD1 (5 bases). Trimming pared 0 bases from V and 1 base from J, leaving 18 bases between. CDR1 is LGHDT, CDR2 YNNKEL, per germline (reference sequence). The CDR3 has 18 amino acids. CDR3 in amino acids: CASSQEGSRVYGQETQYF. The CDR3 DNA sequence: TGTGCCAGCAGCCAAGAGGGTTCCAGGGTCTATGGCCAAGAGACCCAGTACTTC.

This clonotype was counted a few times. The V call is TRBV11-2, the J call TRBJ2-1, with D possibly TRBD2 on 6 matching bases. Germline values: CDR1 SGHAT, CDR2 FQNNGV. V was shortened by 2 bases and J by 4 bases, with 12 bases between the two germline ends. The CDR3 sequence is 15 residues long. The CDR3 region is CASSLIRGKYNEQFF. CDR3 nucleotides: TGTGCCAGCAGCTTAATTCGCGGGAAATACAATGAGCAGTTCTTC.

This chain joins TRBV20-1 and TRBJ2-2; D gene ambiguous. This CDR3 contains 13 residues. V lost 3 bases, J lost 7 bases, and 12 bases lay in between. Germline V CDR1 and CDR2: DFQATT, SNEGSKA (reference sequence). The CDR3: CSASSRLDGELFF. Written as DNA, the CDR3 is TGCAGTGCTAGTAGCAGGCTGGACGGGGAGCTGTTTTTT.

This clonotype was counted a few times. The rearrangement links TRBV20-1 to TRBJ1-1; the D gene is possibly TRBD1 (5 bases). Per the germline V gene, CDR1 is DFQATT and CDR2 is SNEGSKA (reference sequence). V lost 3 bases and J 0 bases, leaving 5 bases between the germline ends. CDR3 length: 12 amino acids. The CDR3 sequence: CSARTVNTEAFF. CDR3 bases: TGCAGTGCTAGGACAGTGAACACTGAAGCTTTCTTT.

This clonotype showed up many times. The chain recombines TRBV5-5 with TRBJ2-7, with 7 bases lining up with TRBD2. CDR1 is SGHKS and CDR2 is YYEKEE in the germline V gene (reference sequence). J gave up 4 bases and V 5 bases, and 15 bases lay outside the gene matches. The CDR3 covers 16 residues. The CDR3 loop is CASRYSLLAGAYEQYF. CDR3 nucleotide sequence: TGTGCCAGCAGGTACTCCCTATTGGCGGGAGCTTACGAGCAGTACTTC.

This clonotype came up many times. The gene calls are TRBV29-1 and TRBJ1-6, with unresolved D. CDR1 and CDR2 from the germline V gene are SQVTM and ANQGSEA. This CDR3 comprises 11 residues. Trimming stripped 3 bases from V and 10 bases from J, with 7 bases between. CDR3 coding DNA: TGCAGCGTTGACAGGAGGTCACCCCTCCACTTT. It translates to CSVDRRSPLHF.

This clonotype was observed a handful of times. V gene TRBV5-6 combines with J gene TRBJ1-2, with D hard to call. Germline lookup yields CDR1 SGHDT and CDR2 YYEEEE. There are 14 residues in the CDR3. V lost 0 bases to trimming and J lost 2 bases, with 8 bases between them. The CDR3 DNA is TGTGCCAGCAGCTTGGCCAGGTGGAACTATGGCTACACCTTC. This encodes CASSLARWNYGYTF.